Below, one TCR beta chain is given with its context. Template-switch reactions added UMIs with a 6-nucleotide sample barcode. TCRdb reprocessed the 5' RACE reads, keeping one entry per CDR3 protein, no DNA. This table holds approximately 400,000 distinct CDR3 sequences. The sample originates from a study of monozygotic twins with inflammatory bowel disease. The CDR3 consists of 12 residues. Germline values: CDR1 MNHEY, CDR2 SMNVEV (reference sequence). The TCR sequence derives from a human donor with ulcerative colitis or Crohn's disease, or a healthy co-twin of an affected twin (not recorded which). The specimen was blood. This chain connects TRBV27 to TRBJ2-5. The CDR3 reads CASRDFQETQYF.